This T cell receptor beta chain was obtained from a study of cytomegalovirus exposure and HLA in healthy donors (dated by TCRdb to 2016 to 2017). Broadly, across the study: In an earlier analysis of under 750 of the donors, 276 Gb of sequence data and roughly 100 million unique TCR beta sequences from about 179 million T cells were reported. About 300 gigabases of sequencing data and 78 million or so unique TCR sequences were included in an early release covering 500 to 750 HLA-typed donors. The genetic ancestry cluster associated with self-reported Caucasian donors included around four fifths of the approximately 410 genotyped donors. The aim of the study was to test whether cataloging public T cell receptors could identify signatures of past pathogen exposure. The T cell repertoires of 666 subjects were profiled by immunosequencing and related to cytomegalovirus serostatus. In addition to the first cohort of approximately 670 subjects, a separate validation cohort of 130 or so different subjects was used. To predict cytomegalovirus infection status, the study combined high-throughput TCR immunosequencing, statistical association of individual TCRs with disease status, and machine learning. A later analysis re-analyzed previously published TCR beta repertoires from several hundred donors and added high-resolution HLA genotyping to study TCR occurrence patterns. Rather than using new phenotypic data, the later analysis identified candidate immune exposures from TCR beta sequences and from how often those sequences occurred across donors. In an earlier analysis of several hundred of the donors, high-throughput TCR beta sequencing was used to judge whether each TCR beta V gene segment behaved as functional or pseudogenic. Donor age, sex, ethnicity and CMV serostatus were compiled alongside the repertoire data. A later genetic analysis took genome-wide SNP genotypes for about three fifths of the roughly 700 donors and used that subset as a discovery cohort. Every discovery cohort repertoire had been produced on one sequencing platform. Both class I and class II loci were covered by HLA typing, at four-digit resolution. The number of donors typed differed by locus, with 629-630 for A, B, C, DRB1 and DQB1, 522 for DQA1, approximately 580 for DPA1, and approximately 470 for DPB1. Five DR-DQ haplotypes were handled as single units for association and clustering, since linkage in the cohort was strong. Among a few hundred genotyped donors of the cohort, an average of approximately 230,000 unique TCR beta nucleotide sequences were sequenced per donor, around 20% of them non-productive. The research as a whole found: Linkage disequilibrium might explain the correlated functional status among segregating V segments, but an unknown experimental factor could not be ruled out. The authors suggested that the approach could potentially be extended to other disease states and immunological phenotypes. In a later genetic analysis, fewer N-insertions in productive TCRs were reported among donors in an Asian-associated ancestry cluster than the roughly 670-donor mean. This cohort had only TCR beta chains sequenced, and the lack of alpha or paired-chain data limited which features could be detected. A total of fewer than 200 TCR beta chains were listed by the study as associated with cytomegalovirus. CMV serostatus was the only immune exposure information available for the cohort. A later analysis associated about 17,000 TCR beta sequences with specific HLA alleles at a false discovery rate of 0.05. Because HLA typing was unavailable for some donors at each locus, only the typed subset was used in association tests. A further reported finding was that TCR beta sequences accurately predicted the HLA-A and HLA-B alleles for most subjects in the first cohort. V-gene and J-gene trimming of TCR beta chains was associated with a missense DCLRE1C variant in a later genetic analysis, and the association was replicated in an independent cohort. Sequencing depth was assumed to be roughly uniform across donors in the presence/absence analyses, though that assumption may not hold. In vitro tests confirmed that a few of the cytomegalovirus-associated TCR beta chains recognize cytomegalovirus antigens. In a later analysis, most CMV-associated TCR beta chains were found to appear HLA-restricted, with HLA associations seemingly driven largely by CMV exposure. Because counts were too low, about 17 rarely observed V segments, including chromosome 9 orphons, were excluded from the earlier analysis of around 640 of the donors. The classifier was reported to diagnose cytomegalovirus status with high specificity and sensitivity in both the original and validation cohorts. According to a later analysis, parvovirus B19, influenza, CMV and Epstein-Barr virus appeared linked to several top co-occurrence clusters. A group of highly shared sequence variants was considered likely to be a technical artifact of the sequencing pipeline. A later analysis found that HLA-associated TCR beta chains were more clonally expanded and had lower generation probabilities than equally common non-associated chains. Some IMGT-functional V segments, including TRBV6-2 and TRBV6-3, could not be told apart with the 87-base-pair reads, so those segments were excluded. In a later analysis, the rate of TCR association differed among HLA loci, with DRB1 alleles having the most associated TCRs and HLA-C alleles having the fewest. When HLA alleles, especially DR and DQ, strongly co-occurred, TCR associations were difficult to assign to individual alleles. Across donors, most TCR sequences were observed very rarely, whereas some public TCRs were present in many individuals. In an earlier analysis of fewer than 700 of the donors, most TCR beta V segments appeared in productive rearrangements about 87% or about 30% of the time, broadly matching IMGT annotations.

In total, roughly 670 healthy bone marrow donors made up the cohort. Cohort members were all nominally healthy when sampled, although unrecorded immune exposures were likely present. The donor was CMV seropositive and was included in the group of approximately 310 seropositive cohort members. A peripheral blood sample was collected from each donor, and TCR beta sequencing was performed on peripheral blood mononuclear cells. Genomic DNA extraction from the blood cell samples was performed with the Qiagen DNeasy Blood Extraction Kit. Remarks on this clone: Its antigen is still unknown. No qualities accompany the bases; no much larger clone lies one base away.

CDR1 and CDR2 are drawn from the germline V gene (reference sequence): GTSNPN, SVGIG. The junction carries 15 bases between V and J, which are trimmed by 4 bases and 6 bases respectively. The CDR3 goes from the cysteine to the phenylalanine over 14 residues. The sequence is cut down to CDR3 DNA, 42 bases in frame from base 1. Library generation was performed with the immunoSEQ multiplex PCR assay. For the multiplex PCR, a mixture combining 60 forward primers for TCR Vbeta segments and 13 reverse primers for TCR Jbeta segments was used. Amplification of the CDR3 region of rearranged TCR beta genes was performed with a multiplex PCR assay on genomic DNA. Amplified TCR beta libraries were sequenced as 87-base-pair reads on the Illumina HiSeq System. From the authors' description of their analysis: Across the 700 or so repertoires, a later analysis counted some 81 million unique TCR beta chains, roughly 11 million of which were shared by at least two donors. Raw reads were error-corrected and collapsed into unique sequences by a nearest-neighbor algorithm in which closely related sequences were merged to remove PCR and sequencing errors. V, D and J gene segments were assigned by aligning CDR3 sequences to IMGT reference sequences. For a sequence to be retained, at least a six-nucleotide match to both a V gene segment and a J gene segment was required. Rearrangements were called productive when the CDR3 lacked stop codons and stayed in frame with V and J; all others were non-productive. CDR3 was defined according to IMGT convention as the region running from the second conserved V-encoded cysteine to the conserved J-encoded phenylalanine. In an earlier analysis of roughly 610 of the donors, sequences lacking an unambiguous match to a single V gene segment were excluded. In an earlier analysis of some 590 of the donors, a V segment was called functional when productive rearrangements were above 56.7%, and segregating when the standard deviation between donors exceeded 5%. A statistical classification framework was built to diagnose cytomegalovirus status from the catalog of TCR beta chain sequences. A later analysis assigned V and J genes by comparing TCR nucleotide sequences with IMGT/GENE-DB human TR gene sequences. The TCRdist pipeline was used in a later analysis to assign CDR3 sequences and most-parsimonious VDJ recombination scenarios. In a later analysis, every TCR beta chain was defined by the combination of its CDR3 amino acid sequence and its V-gene family, and reads without a unique V-gene family were dropped. A later analysis removed roughly 590 highly shared, low-generation-probability nucleotide sequences to deal with suspected cross-contamination and a sequencing artifact. In a later analysis, a clonal expansion index for each public chain was calculated from normalized within-repertoire ranks of inferred template counts. A later analysis computed generation probabilities with a VDJ recombination model fitted to out-of-frame rearrangements, and checked the results against IGoR. In a later analysis, hypergeometric tests were used to score TCR-TCR, TCR-HLA and TCR-CMV co-occurrence, with a repertoire-size bias correction applied to TCR pairs. In a later analysis, false discovery rates were estimated by permuting HLA or CMV assignments 20 times. In a later analysis, co-occurring TCRs were grouped using DBSCAN, and TCRdist sequence similarity was added for clustering within HLA-allele-positive subsets. Co-occurrence clustering excluded repertoires with fewer than 30,000 or more than 120,000 public chains, plus five with anomalous nucleotide sharing. Sourced from immuneACCESS, this table was stored by TCRdb with only in-frame sequences that have V and J called. A share of the clones is absent; for the studies checked, an unresolved V gene accounts for under half, and the remainder has no known explanation. Clone size and the V and J calls come from that table; the DNA yielded D and trimming. Counted in this sample were approximately 200,000 clones; less than 80% of them appeared once. The top ten clonotypes cover around 4.8% of the sample.

Material for sequencing was PBMCs. The TCR sequence derives from a woman in her thirties in good health and CMV-seropositive. The rearrangement combines TRBV30 with TRBJ2-2, with the D gene not clear enough to name. This receptor has the CDR3 CAWTMGDGAGELFF. The nucleotide sequence is TGTGCCTGGACTATGGGCGACGGTGCCGGGGAGCTGTTTTTT.